This T cell receptor (beta chain) was sequenced during a study of T cell responses to AZD1222 COVID-19 vaccine. Whole-study findings and limits: Donors were mostly white British, more females; clonal diversity possibly underestimated. Breadth and depth of Spike-specific TCRs rose after two AZD1222 doses. Per reports, nearly half of all spike-specific TCRs target regions that are unmutated in variants.

Second-dose intervals near 4 or 12 weeks were combined. As to this clone: Its antigen is not identified.

Germline V gene data show CDR1 as SEHNR and CDR2 as FQNEAQ (reference sequence). CDR3 length equals 14 residues. Trimming removed 3 bases at V and 0 bases at J, with 3 bases between. Measured with immunoSEQ multiplex PCR; TCRdb has only the in-frame clones, and not every one. The data contain about 270,000 clones, almost 95% of them singletons. The sequence was collected from an adult who received the AZD1222 COVID-19 vaccine. This sample comprised peripheral blood, obtained 28 days after the second AZD1222 dose. The chain joins TRBV7-9 to TRBJ2-6; D not certain. CDR3 DNA sequence: TGTGCCAGCAGCTTTGACTCTGGGGCCAACGTCCTGACTTTC. Amino acid sequence: CASSFDSGANVLTF.